What follows describes a single T cell receptor beta chain. No cognate antigen has been identified for it. Base qualities are missing; no much larger clone stands one base away. The protocol used for the library was RT-PCR. The run used an Illumina HiSeq 2500. TCRdb applied fastp at Q25 and MiXCR to the public reads, then kept only in-frame beta chains. Every CDR3 protein is listed once, alongside the most common genes and DNA of its rows. This sample is represented by 700,000 to 900,000 distinct CDR3 sequences; 21% of them were singletons. The top ten constitute approximately 10% of the sample. These data are taken from a study of response to subunit inactivated influenza vaccine (dated by TCRdb to the late 2010s). Broadly, across the study: The study used deep quantitative T cell receptor repertoire profiling to track responses to a trivalent subunit inactivated influenza vaccine. General study outcomes and caveats: The authors suggested that each seasonal influenza vaccination may recruit only a limited number of new T cells.

Relative to germline, V is 3 bases shorter and J is 4 bases shorter, with 16 bases between their ends. The germline V gene gives CDR1 as SGHAT and CDR2 as FQNNGV. From cysteine to phenylalanine, the CDR3 is 15 amino acids long. CDR3 DNA is the only sequence kept; it has 45 bases, read in frame from the first base. This specimen was PBMCs from blood, taken about 5 days after vaccination. The sequence was collected from a man between 45 and 60 years old who received an inactivated influenza vaccine. Donor details come from another sample of the same person, matched by shared clones. The rearranged chain carries TRBV11-2 and TRBJ2-7; the D gene is perhaps TRBD2, on 5 matching bases. In nucleotides, the sequence is TGTGCCAGCAGCTTTAGGAGGACCGACTCTTACGAGCAGTACTTC. Its protein product is CASSFRRTDSYEQYF. Where the CDR3 stops, the reference TRBV11-2 and TRBJ2-7 genes take over; the full variable domain is EAGVAQSPRYKIIEKRQSVAFWCNPISGHATLYWYQQILGQGPKLLIQFQNNGVVDDSQLPKDRFSAERLKGVDSTLKIQPAKLEDSAVYLCASSFRRTDSYEQYFGPGTRLTVT.